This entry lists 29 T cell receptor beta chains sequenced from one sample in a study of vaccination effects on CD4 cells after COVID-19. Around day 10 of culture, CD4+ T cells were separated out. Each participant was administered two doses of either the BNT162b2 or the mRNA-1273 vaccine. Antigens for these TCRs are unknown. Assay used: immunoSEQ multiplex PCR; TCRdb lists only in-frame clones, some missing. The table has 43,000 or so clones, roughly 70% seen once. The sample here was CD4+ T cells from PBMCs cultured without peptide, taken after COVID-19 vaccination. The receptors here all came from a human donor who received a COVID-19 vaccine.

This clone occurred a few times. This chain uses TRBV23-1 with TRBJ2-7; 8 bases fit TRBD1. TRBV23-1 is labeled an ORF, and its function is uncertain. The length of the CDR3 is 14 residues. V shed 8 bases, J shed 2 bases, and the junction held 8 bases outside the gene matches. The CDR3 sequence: CASCPGGRTYEQYF. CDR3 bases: TGCGCCAGCTGCCCAGGGGGCCGCACCTACGAGCAGTACTTC.

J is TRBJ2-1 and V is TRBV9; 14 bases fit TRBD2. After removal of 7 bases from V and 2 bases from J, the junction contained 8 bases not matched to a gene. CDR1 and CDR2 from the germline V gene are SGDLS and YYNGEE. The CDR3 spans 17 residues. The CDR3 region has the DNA TGTGCCAGCCGTGCCGGGGGACTAGCGGGGGCCTACAATGAGCAGTTCTTC. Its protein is CASRAGGLAGAYNEQFF.

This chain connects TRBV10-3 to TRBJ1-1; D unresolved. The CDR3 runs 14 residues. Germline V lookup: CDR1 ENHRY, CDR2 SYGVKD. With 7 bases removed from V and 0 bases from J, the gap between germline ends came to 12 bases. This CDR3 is CAIKVTALNTEAFF. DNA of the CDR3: TGTGCCATCAAGGTAACGGCCCTGAACACTGAAGCTTTCTTT.

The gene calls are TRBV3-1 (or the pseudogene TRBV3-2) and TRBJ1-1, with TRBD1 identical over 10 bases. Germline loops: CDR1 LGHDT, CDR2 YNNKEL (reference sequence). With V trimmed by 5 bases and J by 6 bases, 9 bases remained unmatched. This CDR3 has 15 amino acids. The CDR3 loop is CASSATGTGAAEAFF. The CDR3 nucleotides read TGTGCCAGCAGCGCAACCGGGACAGGGGCCGCTGAAGCTTTCTTT.

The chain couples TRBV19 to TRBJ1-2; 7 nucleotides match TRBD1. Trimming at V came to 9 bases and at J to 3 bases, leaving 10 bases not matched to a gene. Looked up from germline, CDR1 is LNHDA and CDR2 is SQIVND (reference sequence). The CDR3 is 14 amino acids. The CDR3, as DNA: TGTGCCAGCCAACCGGGACAGAACTACTATGGCTACACCTTC. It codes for CASQPGQNYYGYTF.

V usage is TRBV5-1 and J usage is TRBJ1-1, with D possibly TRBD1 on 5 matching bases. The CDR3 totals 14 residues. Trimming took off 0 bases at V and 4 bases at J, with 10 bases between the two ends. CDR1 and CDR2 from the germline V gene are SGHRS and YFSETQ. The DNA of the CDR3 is TGCGCCAGCAGCTTGGTAGACAGCTTCACTGAAGCTTTCTTT. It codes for CASSLVDSFTEAFF.

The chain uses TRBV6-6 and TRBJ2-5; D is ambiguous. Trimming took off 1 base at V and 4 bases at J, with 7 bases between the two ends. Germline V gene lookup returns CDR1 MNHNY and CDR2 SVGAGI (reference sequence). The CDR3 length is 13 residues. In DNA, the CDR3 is TGTGCCAGCAGTTACTACGGCAGAGAGACCCAGTACTTC. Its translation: CASSYYGRETQYF.

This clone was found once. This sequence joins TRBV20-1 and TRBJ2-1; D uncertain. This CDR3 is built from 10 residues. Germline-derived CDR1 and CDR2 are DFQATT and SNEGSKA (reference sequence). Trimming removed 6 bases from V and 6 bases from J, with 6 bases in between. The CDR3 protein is CSALFNEQFF. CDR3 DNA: TGCAGTGCCCTCTTCAATGAGCAGTTCTTC.

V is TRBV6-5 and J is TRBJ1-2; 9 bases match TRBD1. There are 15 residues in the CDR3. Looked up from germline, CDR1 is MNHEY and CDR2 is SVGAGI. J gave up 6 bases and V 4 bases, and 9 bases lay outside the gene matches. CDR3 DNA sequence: TGTGCCAGCAGTTTCCGGGACAGGGACTACGATGGCTACACCTTC. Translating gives CASSFRDRDYDGYTF.

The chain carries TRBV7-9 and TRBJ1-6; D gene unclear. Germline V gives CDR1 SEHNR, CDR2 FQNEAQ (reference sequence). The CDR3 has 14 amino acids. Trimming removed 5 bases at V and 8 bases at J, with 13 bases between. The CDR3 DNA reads TGTGCCAGCAGCCCGATTCTTCGGGATTCACCCCTCCACTTT. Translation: CASSPILRDSPLHF.

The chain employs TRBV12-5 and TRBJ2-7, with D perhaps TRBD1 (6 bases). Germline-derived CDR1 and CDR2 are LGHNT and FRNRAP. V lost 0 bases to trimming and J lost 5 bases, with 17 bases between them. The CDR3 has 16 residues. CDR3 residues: CASGLVLVTGFHEQYF. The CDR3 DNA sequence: TGTGCTAGTGGTTTGGTACTAGTGACAGGCTTCCACGAGCAGTACTTC.

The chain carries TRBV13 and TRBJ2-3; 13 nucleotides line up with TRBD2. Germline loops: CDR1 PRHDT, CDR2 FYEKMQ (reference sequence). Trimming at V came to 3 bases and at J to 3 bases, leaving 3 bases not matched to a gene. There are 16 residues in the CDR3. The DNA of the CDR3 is TGTGCCAGCAGCTTGACTAGCGGGAGGTTGACAGATACGCAGTATTTT. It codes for CASSLTSGRLTDTQYF.

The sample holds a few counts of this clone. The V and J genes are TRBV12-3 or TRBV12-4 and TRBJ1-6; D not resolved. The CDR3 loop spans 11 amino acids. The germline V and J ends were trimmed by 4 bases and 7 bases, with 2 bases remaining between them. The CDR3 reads CASSSNSPLHF. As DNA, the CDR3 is TGTGCCAGCAGTTCCAATTCACCCCTCCACTTT.

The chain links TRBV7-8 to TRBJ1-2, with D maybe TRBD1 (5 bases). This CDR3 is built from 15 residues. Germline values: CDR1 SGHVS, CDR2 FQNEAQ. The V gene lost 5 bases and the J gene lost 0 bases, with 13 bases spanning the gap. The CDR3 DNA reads TGTGCCAGCAGCAAACGGGACGGAGCTAACTATGGCTACACCTTC. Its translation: CASSKRDGANYGYTF. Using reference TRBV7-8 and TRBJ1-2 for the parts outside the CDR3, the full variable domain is GAGVSQSPRYKVAKRGQDVALRCDPISGHVSLFWYQQALGQGPEFLTYFQNEAQLDKSGLPSDRFFAERPEGSVSTLKIQRTQQEDSAVYLCASSKRDGANYGYTFGSGTRLTVV.

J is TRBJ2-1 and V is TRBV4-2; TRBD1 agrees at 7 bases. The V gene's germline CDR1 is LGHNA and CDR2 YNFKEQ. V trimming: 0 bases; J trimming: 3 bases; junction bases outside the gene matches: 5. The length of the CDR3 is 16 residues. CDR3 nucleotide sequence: TGTGCCAGCAGCCAAGATGCGAACAGGGGCTACAATGAGCAGTTCTTC. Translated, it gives CASSQDANRGYNEQFF.

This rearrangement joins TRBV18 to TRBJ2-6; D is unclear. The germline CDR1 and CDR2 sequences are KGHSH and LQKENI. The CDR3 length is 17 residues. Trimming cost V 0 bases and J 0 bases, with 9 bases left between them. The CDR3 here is CASSPPASSSGANVLTF. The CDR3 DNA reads TGTGCCAGCTCACCACCGGCGAGTAGCTCTGGGGCCAACGTCCTGACTTTC.

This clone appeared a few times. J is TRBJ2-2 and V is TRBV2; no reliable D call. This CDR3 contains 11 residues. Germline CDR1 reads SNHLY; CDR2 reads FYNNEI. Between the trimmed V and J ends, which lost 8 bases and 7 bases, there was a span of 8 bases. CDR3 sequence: CASAYHGELFF. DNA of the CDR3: TGTGCCAGCGCGTATCACGGGGAGCTGTTTTTT. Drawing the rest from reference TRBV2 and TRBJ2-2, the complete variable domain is EPEVTQTPSHQVTQMGQEVILRCVPISNHLYFYWYRQILGQKVEFLVSFYNNEISEKSEIFDDQFSVERPDGSNFTLKIRSTKLEDSAMYFCASAYHGELFFGEGSRLTVL.

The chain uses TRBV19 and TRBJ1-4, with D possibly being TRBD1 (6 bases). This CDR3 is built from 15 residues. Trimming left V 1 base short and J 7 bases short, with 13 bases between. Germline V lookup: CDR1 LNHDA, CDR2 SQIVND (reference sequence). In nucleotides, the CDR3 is TGTGCCAGTAGTATAGTGGGGGGGGCCGGTGAAAAACTGTTTTTT. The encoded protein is CASSIVGGAGEKLFF.

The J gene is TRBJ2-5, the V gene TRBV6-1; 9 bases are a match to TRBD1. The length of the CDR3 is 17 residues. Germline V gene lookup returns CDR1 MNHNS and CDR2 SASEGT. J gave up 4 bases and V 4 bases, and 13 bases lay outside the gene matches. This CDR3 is CASSGPTGTGIRETQYF. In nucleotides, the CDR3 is TGTGCCAGCAGTGGCCCTACCGGGACAGGGATTCGAGAGACCCAGTACTTC.

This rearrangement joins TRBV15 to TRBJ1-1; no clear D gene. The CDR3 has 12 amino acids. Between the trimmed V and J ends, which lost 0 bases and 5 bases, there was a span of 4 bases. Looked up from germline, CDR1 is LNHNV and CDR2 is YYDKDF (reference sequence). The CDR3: CATSRDVTEAFF. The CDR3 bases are TGTGCCACCAGCAGAGATGTGACTGAAGCTTTCTTT.

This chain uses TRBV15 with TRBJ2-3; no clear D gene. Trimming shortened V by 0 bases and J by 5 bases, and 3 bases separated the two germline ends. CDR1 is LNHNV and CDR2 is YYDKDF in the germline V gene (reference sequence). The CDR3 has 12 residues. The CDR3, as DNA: TGTGCCACCAGCAGAGATCAAGATACGCAGTATTTT. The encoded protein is CATSRDQDTQYF.

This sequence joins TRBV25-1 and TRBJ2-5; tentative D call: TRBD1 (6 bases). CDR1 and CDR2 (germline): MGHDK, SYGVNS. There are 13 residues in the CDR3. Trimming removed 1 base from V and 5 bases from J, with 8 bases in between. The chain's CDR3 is CASSEFDRETQYF. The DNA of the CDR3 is TGTGCCAGCAGTGAATTTGACAGGGAGACCCAGTACTTC.

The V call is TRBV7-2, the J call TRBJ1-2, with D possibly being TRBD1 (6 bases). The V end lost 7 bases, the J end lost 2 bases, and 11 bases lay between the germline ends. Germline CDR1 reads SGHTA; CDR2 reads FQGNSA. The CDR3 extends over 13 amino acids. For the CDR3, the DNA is TGTGCCAGCACCCCGACAGGCAACTATGGCTACACCTTC. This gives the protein CASTPTGNYGYTF.

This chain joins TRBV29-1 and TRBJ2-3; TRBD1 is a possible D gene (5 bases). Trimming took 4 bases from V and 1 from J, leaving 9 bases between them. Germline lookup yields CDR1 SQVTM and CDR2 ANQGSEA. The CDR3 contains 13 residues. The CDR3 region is CSVVAQGTDTQYF. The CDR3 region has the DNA TGCAGCGTTGTCGCACAGGGCACAGATACGCAGTATTTT.

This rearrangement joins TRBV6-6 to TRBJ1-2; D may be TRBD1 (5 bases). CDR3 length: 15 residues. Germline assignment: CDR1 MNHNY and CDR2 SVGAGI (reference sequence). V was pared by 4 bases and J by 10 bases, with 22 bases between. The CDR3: CASSSRPGGADDYTF. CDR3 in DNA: TGTGCCAGCAGTTCACGCCCAGGAGGGGCGGATGACTACACCTTC.

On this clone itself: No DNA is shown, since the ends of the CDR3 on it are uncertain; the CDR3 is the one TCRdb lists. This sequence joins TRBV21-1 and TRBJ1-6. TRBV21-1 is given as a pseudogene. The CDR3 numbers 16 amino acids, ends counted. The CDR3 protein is CASSKVWGGGNSPLHF.

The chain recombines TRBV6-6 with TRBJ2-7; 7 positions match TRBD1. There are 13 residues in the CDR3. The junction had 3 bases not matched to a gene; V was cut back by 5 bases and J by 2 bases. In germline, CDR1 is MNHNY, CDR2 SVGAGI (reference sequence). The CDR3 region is CASSRGPTYEQYF. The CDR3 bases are TGTGCCAGCAGTAGGGGGCCCACCTACGAGCAGTACTTC.

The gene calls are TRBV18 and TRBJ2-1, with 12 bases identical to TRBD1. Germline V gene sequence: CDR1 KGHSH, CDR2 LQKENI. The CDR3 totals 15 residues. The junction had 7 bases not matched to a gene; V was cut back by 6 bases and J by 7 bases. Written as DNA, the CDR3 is TGTGCCAGCTCGCGCGGGACAGGGGGCTCGAATGAGCAGTTCTTC. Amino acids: CASSRGTGGSNEQFF.

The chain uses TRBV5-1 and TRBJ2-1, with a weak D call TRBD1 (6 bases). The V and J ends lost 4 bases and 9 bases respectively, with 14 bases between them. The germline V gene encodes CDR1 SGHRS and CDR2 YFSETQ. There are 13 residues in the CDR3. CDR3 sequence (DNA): TGCGCCAGCAGCCAGCTACAGGGTAGTGAGCAGTTCTTC. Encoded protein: CASSQLQGSEQFF.